The entry below describes one T cell receptor beta chain. This clonotype has just a few counts. Its antigen remains undetermined. Base-call qualities are not available, and no considerably larger clone is one nucleotide away. A patient counted as having stable Graves' hyperthyroidism if no progression to ophthalmopathy occurred over 18 months of follow-up. Hyperthyroidism patients were newly diagnosed, with disease duration under 2 months, and aged 18 to 65 years. Patients with uncontrolled infections, other autoimmune diseases, pregnancy or lactation were excluded. Diagnoses relied on clinical symptoms, serum thyroxine and TRAb, thyroid ultrasound and orbital computed tomography. Total RNA was extracted with Trizol reagent, and quality was checked on an Agilent 2100 Bioanalyzer. This record comes from a study of T cells in Graves' hyperthyroidism and ophthalmopathy (dated by TCRdb to between 2018 and 2021). About the investigation overall: To identify TCR V-J signatures that set the groups apart, the researchers used a discovery cohort of approximately 98 patients, made up of under 50 with Graves' ophthalmopathy and around 58 with stable Graves' hyperthyroidism. Prospective prediction of ophthalmopathy was tested in an independent validation cohort consisting of 18 to 20 hyperthyroidism patients and more than 15 patients who later progressed to ophthalmopathy. The 100 or so discovery patients were divided at random into training and test sets in a 7:3 ratio. In addition, the study compared T-cell repertoires in thyroid tissue and in blood from five or six Graves' hyperthyroidism patients. Once sampling was done, hyperthyroidism patients were given methimazole at a starting dose of 30 mg daily, whereas ophthalmopathy patients were given high-dose intravenous methylprednisolone. The paper describes TCR Vbeta CDR3 sequencing of roughly 130 peripheral blood samples, made up of 43 ophthalmopathy patients, around 78 hyperthyroidism patients and 17 progressor patients. General study outcomes and caveats: Most expanded thyroid clonotypes (frequency above 0.001) were also detected in blood, suggesting blood repertoires may reflect thyroid immune responses. A model built on a 13 V-J signature distinguished ophthalmopathy from stable hyperthyroidism, reaching over 85% sensitivity and 81.08% specificity in cross-validation and 80%/75% in testing. No statistical method was used to fix the sample size in advance, and group allocation was not hidden from the investigators. In validation, the model predicted progression to ophthalmopathy a median of approximately 6.6 months before onset, with about 71% sensitivity and roughly 79% specificity.

The germline V gene encodes CDR1 SQVTM and CDR2 ANQGSEA. V is clipped by 6 bases and J by 10 bases, and the sequence between their germline boundaries is 21 bases long. The CDR3 covers 14 residues, taking in both the cysteine and the phenylalanine. Only the CDR3 region is kept as DNA, spanning 42 bases read in frame from base 1. Amplification of TCR beta CDR3 regions was carried out from RNA transcripts. The first round of RT-PCR for the TCR CDR3 was performed with the HTBI primer set and the Qiagen OneStep RT-PCR kit. Libraries were constructed in a second round of multiplex PCR, after which size selection and purification were performed. Paired-end sequencing of the libraries was performed with 100 bp reads on an Illumina HiSeq2000. Per the authors' processing: Raw data were processed with SOAPnuke, discarding reads with adapters, uncalled bases, mean Phred below 15, or no exact constant-primer or identifier match. High-quality paired reads were merged with COPE v1.2.5, and unique nucleotide sequences were defined as clonotypes. MiTCR v1.1 was used to align the clonotypes against IMGT TRBV, TRBD and TRBJ reference segments. The analysis was restricted to V-J combinations with a frequency above 0.0001, which together covered just over 99% of the repertoires. The TCS score was defined as the ratio of F50 (clonal expansion) to E x V (chaos), calculated using BLOSUM62-based TCRdist between CDR3 peptides within each V-J. Welch's t-statistics and random forest reduced roughly 500 V-J features to about 12, which were used in a naive Bayes classifier (R e1071). TCRdb's own reprocessing of the public reads used fastp at Q25 and MiXCR and kept productive beta chains. Under each unique CDR3 protein, matching rows form one entry showing the most common genes and DNA. The authors' filters were not applied to this entry. The sample includes hundreds of thousands of distinct CDR3 sequences, with roughly 50% observed a single time. Of the sample, roughly 8.2% is held by the ten largest clones.

The clonotype was recovered from a woman under 30 with Graves' hyperthyroidism. Donor details come from another sample of the same person, matched by shared clones. Material for sequencing was peripheral blood or thyroid tissue (not recorded which). The chain is made from TRBV29-1 and TRBJ1-4, and perhaps TRBD1 as D gene, on 6 matching bases. The CDR3 corresponds to CSVNRGGGAGKLFF. The DNA sequence is TGCAGCGTGAACCGAGGGGGGGGAGCGGGAAAACTGTTTTTT.